These 28 T cell receptor beta chains came from one sample sequenced in a study of blood T cell repertoires in COVID-19. Here immunoSEQ multiplex PCR was the method, and the copy in TCRdb shows in-frame clones only, minus some. The sample lists roughly 100,000 clones, 91% occurring once. Source material: peripheral blood. The receptors here all came from a man younger than 35 with acute or convalescent COVID-19.

The chain is built from TRBV6-2 or TRBV6-3 and TRBJ2-7, with TRBD2 matching 9 bases. The V segment lost 2 bases and the J segment 3 bases; nucleotides outside the gene matches: 5. This CDR3 contains 15 residues. Germline V gene data show CDR1 as MNHEY and CDR2 as SVGEGT. The CDR3 nucleotides read TGTGCCAGCAGTTACGATAGCGGGAGTCACTACGAGCAGTACTTC. Protein sequence: CASSYDSGSHYEQYF.

This chain uses TRBV9 with TRBJ2-1; tentatively, D is TRBD2 (6 bases). Per the germline V gene, CDR1 is SGDLS and CDR2 is YYNGEE. The CDR3 sequence is 17 residues long. The germline V and J ends were trimmed by 0 bases and 0 bases, with 13 bases remaining between them. In nucleotides, the CDR3 is TGTGCCAGCAGCGTAGTTGATAGCGGCGCCTCCTACAATGAGCAGTTCTTC. Protein sequence: CASSVVDSGASYNEQFF.

The J gene is TRBJ1-2, the V gene TRBV15; D remains ambiguous. The CDR3 extends over 13 amino acids. Per the germline V gene, CDR1 is LNHNV and CDR2 is YYDKDF (reference sequence). V lost 1 base and J 2 bases, leaving 5 bases between the germline ends. CDR3 sequence (DNA): TGTGCCACCAGCAGAGTACAGAACTATGGCTACACCTTC. Translation: CATSRVQNYGYTF.

This chain connects TRBV19 to TRBJ2-7; 7 bases are shared with TRBD2. J gave up 0 bases and V 5 bases, and 7 bases lay outside the gene matches. Germline V CDR1 and CDR2: LNHDA, SQIVND (reference sequence). This CDR3 is built from 15 residues. CDR3 loop: CASSGLAAASYEQYF. For the CDR3, the DNA is TGTGCCAGTAGTGGGCTAGCGGCTGCCTCCTACGAGCAGTACTTC.

A note on this clone: The sample has other DNA sequences that encode this CDR3 too. The chain is built from TRBV5-1 and TRBJ2-3, with 9 bases aligning to TRBD1. The length of the CDR3 is 15 residues. The V gene end was trimmed by 5 bases and the J gene end by 2 bases; junction bases not matched to a gene: 6. CDR1 is SGHRS, CDR2 YFSETQ, per germline. The CDR3 spells CASSSGQGFTDTQYF. The CDR3 bases are TGCGCCAGCAGTTCGGGACAGGGATTCACAGATACGCAGTATTTT.

J is TRBJ2-1 and V is TRBV13; 14 positions match TRBD2. The CDR3 runs to 18 residues. V lost 4 bases, J lost 3 bases, and 8 bases stayed unmatched. Germline V gene sequence: CDR1 PRHDT, CDR2 FYEKMQ (reference sequence). CDR3 sequence (DNA): TGTGCCAGCAGCTCTTGGACTAGCGGGAGGACACTCTACAATGAGCAGTTCTTC. Protein sequence: CASSSWTSGRTLYNEQFF.

Only a few counts were recorded for this clone. V gene TRBV7-9 combines with J gene TRBJ2-1; TRBD1 is a possible D gene (6 bases). With 6 bases removed from V and 6 bases from J, the gap between germline ends came to 15 bases. CDR3 length: 14 amino acids. The germline CDR1 and CDR2 sequences are SEHNR and FQNEAQ (reference sequence). The CDR3, as DNA: TGTGCCAGCAGTTTTACCAACAGGGTCAATGAGCAGTTCTTC. This codes for CASSFTNRVNEQFF.

The chain is built from TRBV24-1 and TRBJ2-1; 13 bases are a match to TRBD2. The length of the CDR3 is 22 residues. V shed 1 base, J shed 6 bases, and the junction held 20 bases outside the gene matches. In germline, CDR1 is KGHDR, CDR2 SFDVKD. CDR3 bases: TGTGCCACCAGTGATTTTCTCCCAGTACTAGCGGGAGGGCCGTCGATCCCCAATGAGCAGTTCTTC. Translation: CATSDFLPVLAGGPSIPNEQFF.

The chain has TRBV9 and TRBJ2-2, with 12 nucleotides matching TRBD1. The germline CDR1 and CDR2 sequences are SGDLS and YYNGEE. This CDR3 is 16 amino acids long. V lost 3 bases to trimming and J lost 4 bases; unmatched junction nucleotides: 4. The CDR3 DNA is TGTGCCAGCAGCGCTGGGACAGGGGGCAGCACCGGGGAGCTGTTTTTT. Protein product: CASSAGTGGSTGELFF.

The gene calls are TRBV18 and TRBJ1-3; 8 bases match TRBD1. This CDR3 contains 14 residues. Germline trimming cut 7 bases from V and 1 base from J; bases unmatched to any gene: 3. Germline lookup yields CDR1 KGHSH and CDR2 LQKENI. CDR3 coding DNA: TGTGCCAGCTTCCGGACAGGGTCTGGAAACACCATATATTTT. Its protein product is CASFRTGSGNTIYF.

With regard to this clone: Other DNA sequences in this specimen translate into the identical CDR3. This chain joins TRBV7-9 and TRBJ1-5; tentatively, D is TRBD1 (5 bases). V was trimmed by 2 bases and J by 6 bases, leaving 11 bases between them. Germline values: CDR1 SEHNR, CDR2 FQNEAQ (reference sequence). The CDR3 extends over 14 amino acids. In DNA, the CDR3 is TGTGCCAGCAGCTTATTTGGGGGGGGTCAGCCCCAGCATTTT. It specifies CASSLFGGGQPQHF. The variable domain in full, with the rest retrieved from reference TRBV7-9 and TRBJ1-5, is DTGVSQNPRHKITKRGQNVTFRCDPISEHNRLYWYRQTLGQGPEFLTYFQNEAQLEKSRLLSDRFSAERPKGSFSTLEIQRTEQGDSAMYLCASSLFGGGQPQHFGDGTRLSIL.

The chain carries TRBV6-6 and TRBJ2-7, with a tentative D call TRBD2 (5 bases). Trimming took off 5 bases at V and 0 bases at J, with 20 bases between the two ends. This CDR3 region has 17 residues. Germline CDR1 is MNHNY and CDR2 is SVGAGI (reference sequence). The CDR3 bases are TGTGCCAGCAGTCCCCTAACGGGTGAAGGACTCTCCTACGAGCAGTACTTC. Protein sequence: CASSPLTGEGLSYEQYF.

The V gene is TRBV4-1, the J gene TRBJ1-1; tentatively, D is TRBD1 (5 bases). Germline CDR1 is MGHRA and CDR2 is YSYEKL. This CDR3 is 17 amino acids long. Trimming pared 1 base from V and 1 base from J, leaving 16 bases between. In DNA form, the CDR3 reads TGCGCCAGCAGCCAAGTTGCTTTAGGGGTGGCGAACACTGAAGCTTTCTTT. It translates to CASSQVALGVANTEAFF.

CDR3 in DNA: TGTGCCAGCAGCATATGGACAGGCCGCCCCTACGAGCAGTACTTC. The encoded protein is CASSIWTGRPYEQYF. The J gene is TRBJ2-7, the V gene TRBV21-1; TRBD1, as called in the table, went unchecked against the DNA. TRBV21-1 is a pseudogene segment. This CDR3 comprises 15 residues.

The chain combines TRBV10-3 with TRBJ1-5; 11 nucleotides match TRBD1. V lost 2 bases, J lost 2 bases, and 11 bases stayed unmatched. From germline, CDR1 is ENHRY and CDR2 SYGVKD. The CDR3 extends over 19 amino acids. CDR3 region: CAISETRVDRGLRNQPQHF. The CDR3 DNA follows: TGTGCCATCAGTGAGACCCGGGTGGACAGGGGGCTTCGCAATCAGCCCCAGCATTTT.

This clone was seen once. The rearrangement links TRBV6-6 to TRBJ1-2, with 10 bases lining up with TRBD1. The germline gives CDR1 MNHNY, CDR2 SVGAGI (reference sequence). V gave up 4 bases and J gave up 5 bases; unmatched junction bases: 4. The CDR3 extends over 14 amino acids. The CDR3 loop is CASSLAGQGYGYTF. CDR3 sequence (DNA): TGTGCCAGCAGTTTGGCGGGACAGGGGTATGGCTACACCTTC.

DNA of the CDR3: TGTGCCAGCGGCATGGGACAGGGGGTTCTCAGCTACACCTTC. Translation: CASGMGQGVLSYTF. The chain carries TRBV5-6 and TRBJ1-2, with 11 bases identical to TRBD1. This CDR3 has 14 amino acids. V lost 7 bases, J lost 9 bases, and 11 bases stayed unmatched. In germline, CDR1 is SGHDT, CDR2 YYEEEE.

This clone was detected only once. The genes are TRBV6-1 and TRBJ1-4; D is possibly TRBD1 (6 bases). Trimming left V 2 bases short and J 0 bases short, with 13 bases between. Germline assignment: CDR1 MNHNS and CDR2 SASEGT. The CDR3 spans 17 residues. The CDR3 protein is CASSESAHRATNEKLFF. The CDR3 DNA reads TGTGCCAGCAGTGAATCGGCCCACAGGGCAACTAATGAAAAACTGTTTTTT.

This chain links TRBV19 with TRBJ2-2; 11 nucleotides agree with TRBD2. CDR3 length: 16 amino acids. CDR1 and CDR2 from the germline V gene are LNHDA and SQIVND (reference sequence). The J segment lost 6 bases and the V segment lost 5 bases, leaving 8 bases of the junction unmatched. CDR3 bases: TGTGCCAGTAGTGTAGCGGGAGGGCCCTTCGCCGGGGAGCTGTTTTTT. This sequence encodes CASSVAGGPFAGELFF.

The chain carries TRBV3-1 (or the pseudogene TRBV3-2) and TRBJ2-7; tentatively, D is TRBD2 (5 bases). Germline loops: CDR1 LGHDT, CDR2 YNNKEL (reference sequence). This CDR3 has 14 amino acids. The ends were cut back, 5 bases at V and 4 bases at J, with 15 bases in the middle. The CDR3 loop is CASSFLPGSYEQYF. The DNA of the CDR3 is TGTGCCAGCAGCTTTTTACCGGGATCTTACGAGCAGTACTTC.

This clone was found a few times. The chain employs TRBV5-1 and TRBJ2-1; 8 bases line up with TRBD1. The CDR3 is 14 residues long. Germline V gene lookup returns CDR1 SGHRS and CDR2 YFSETQ. The junction had 6 bases not matched to a gene; V was cut back by 4 bases and J by 6 bases. CDR3 sequence reads: CASSERTGTNEQFF. Here the CDR3 DNA reads TGCGCCAGCAGCGAAAGGACAGGGACCAATGAGCAGTTCTTC.

The rearrangement links TRBV3-1 (or the pseudogene TRBV3-2) to TRBJ2-7; possibly TRBD1 for D (6 bases). The germline V and J ends were trimmed by 5 bases and 3 bases, with 17 bases remaining between them. This CDR3 is 15 amino acids long. In germline, CDR1 is LGHDT, CDR2 YNNKEL (reference sequence). The CDR3, as DNA: TGTGCCAGCAGCGCGGACAGATTACGACTCTACGAGCAGTACTTC. Translation gives CASSADRLRLYEQYF.

The chain uses TRBV15 and TRBJ2-1, with TRBD1 matching 8 bases. In germline, CDR1 is LNHNV, CDR2 YYDKDF (reference sequence). The CDR3 contains 15 residues. The ends lost 5 bases at V and 10 bases at J; junction bases unmatched: 13. The CDR3 nucleotides read TGTGCCACCAGCGGGACAAGGACAGGGTTAACGGAGCAGTTCTTC. This sequence encodes CATSGTRTGLTEQFF.

This chain links TRBV10-3 with TRBJ1-1, with 10 bases identical to TRBD1. The CDR3 is 14 amino acids. Trimming at V came to 9 bases and at J to 3 bases, leaving 7 bases not matched to a gene. Germline V gives CDR1 ENHRY, CDR2 SYGVKD. This CDR3 reads CAMGPGTGDTEAFF. In nucleotides, the CDR3 is TGTGCCATGGGCCCCGGGACAGGGGACACTGAAGCTTTCTTT.

V usage is TRBV9 and J usage is TRBJ1-2; D possibly corresponds to TRBD1 (5 bases). This CDR3 has 15 residues. CDR1 is SGDLS, CDR2 YYNGEE, per germline. V lost 0 bases and J 6 bases, leaving 15 bases between the germline ends. CDR3: CASSVAGDRLNGYTF. The CDR3 DNA follows: TGTGCCAGCAGCGTAGCTGGCGACAGATTGAATGGCTACACCTTC.

This rearrangement joins TRBV7-9 to TRBJ1-6; D not certain. Germline V CDR1 and CDR2: SEHNR, FQNEAQ (reference sequence). Deletions cut 8 bases from V and 7 bases from J, with 18 bases between. There are 15 residues in the CDR3. The DNA of the CDR3 is TGTGCCAGCTCCCTCGGTGGCCTACAGAATTCACCCCTCCACTTT. As protein: CASSLGGLQNSPLHF. Looking up the rest from reference TRBV7-9 and TRBJ1-6 gives the full variable domain: DTGVSQNPRHKITKRGQNVTFRCDPISEHNRLYWYRQTLGQGPEFLTYFQNEAQLEKSRLLSDRFSAERPKGSFSTLEIQRTEQGDSAMYLCASSLGGLQNSPLHFGNGTRLTVT.

V and J are TRBV14 and TRBJ1-6, with D uncertain. The CDR3 has 15 residues. Trimming took off 1 base at V and 6 bases at J, with 10 bases between the two ends. Germline V gene data show CDR1 as SGHDN and CDR2 as FVKESK. Written as DNA, the CDR3 is TGTGCCAGCAGCCAAGGTCTTTTTCCTAATTCACCCCTCCACTTT. It is translated as CASSQGLFPNSPLHF.

This clone was seen only once. This sequence joins TRBV25-1 and TRBJ1-1; tentative D call: TRBD1 (5 bases). Germline lookup yields CDR1 MGHDK and CDR2 SYGVNS. CDR3 length: 15 amino acids. V lost 3 bases and J 2 bases, leaving 13 bases between the germline ends. This chain's CDR3 is CASSDETQGNTEAFF. The CDR3 DNA is TGTGCCAGCAGTGATGAGACTCAGGGTAACACTGAAGCTTTCTTT.